These T cell receptor beta chains were read from a single sample in a study of breast tumors, draining lymph nodes, adjacent tissues. TCRdb processed the multiplex PCR reads anew with MiXCR; each CDR3 protein has one entry. The sample lists 180,000 or so distinct CDR3 sequences, approximately 30% seen once, with around 4% in the top ten. Sequencing was carried out using axillary lymph node tissue. These receptors all stem from a female donor with breast cancer. Some clones in this sample may be carry-over from other donors' samples. Both conserved end residues are part of each CDR3. Fields, in order: J gene, clone size, V gene, D gene, CDR3 protein, CDR3 DNA. The D gene is left open where the match is weak. Size tells how often a clone was seen (once, few, many) or the class of an expanded clone, and some rows leave it out.

j_gene: TRBJ1-1
abundance: NA
v_gene: TRBV11-2
d_gene: NA
CDR3aa: CASSRWTNSNTEAFF
CDR3nt: TGTGCCAGCAGCCGATGGACAAACTCGAACACTGAAGCTTTCTTT

j_gene: TRBJ2-7
abundance: many
v_gene: TRBV5-8
d_gene: NA
CDR3aa: CASSLGFGSYEQYF
CDR3nt: TGTGCCAGCAGCCTAGGGTTCGGGAGCTACGAGCAGTACTTC

j_gene: TRBJ2-3
abundance: NA
v_gene: TRBV6-2/TRBV6-3
d_gene: NA
CDR3aa: CASGHSKSLAWDITDTQYF
CDR3nt: TGTGCCAGCGGTCACTCGAAATCACTAGCGTGGGACATCACAGATACGCAGTATTTT

j_gene: TRBJ2-3
abundance: many
v_gene: TRBV6-6
d_gene: NA
CDR3aa: CASSHSGPDTQYF
CDR3nt: TGTGCCAGCAGTCACTCGGGTCCAGATACGCAGTATTTT

j_gene: TRBJ2-5
abundance: many
v_gene: TRBV29-1
d_gene: NA
CDR3aa: CSVDEDRLEETQYF
CDR3nt: TGCAGCGTTGACGAGGACAGACTCGAAGAGACCCAGTACTTC

j_gene: TRBJ2-7
abundance: many
v_gene: TRBV3-2
d_gene: NA
CDR3aa: CASSRNGPGLAGVSHEQYF
CDR3nt: TGTGCCAGCAGCCGCAATGGGCCGGGACTAGCGGGAGTTAGCCACGAGCAGTACTTC

j_gene: TRBJ2-7
abundance: NA
v_gene: TRBV5-5
d_gene: TRBD1
CDR3aa: CASSPTGVGYEQYF
CDR3nt: TGCGCCAGCAGCCCCACAGGGGTGGGCTACGAGCAGTACTTC

j_gene: TRBJ2-1
abundance: NA
v_gene: TRBV5-1
d_gene: TRBD2
CDR3aa: CASIGDLAGAYNEQFF
CDR3nt: TGCGCCAGCATCGGGGATTTGGCGGGGGCCTACAATGAGCAGTTCTTC

j_gene: TRBJ2-7
abundance: NA
v_gene: TRBV28
d_gene: TRBD1
CDR3aa: CASSLWAGGGLNEQYF
CDR3nt: TGTGCCAGCAGTTTATGGGCAGGGGGCGGCTTGAACGAGCAGTACTTC

j_gene: TRBJ1-5
abundance: many
v_gene: TRBV6-1
d_gene: NA
CDR3aa: CASRPYSDHQPQHF
CDR3nt: TGTGCCAGCAGACCCTACAGCGATCATCAGCCCCAGCATTTT

j_gene: TRBJ2-7
abundance: many
v_gene: TRBV20-1
d_gene: NA
CDR3aa: CSARDRVYEQYF
CDR3nt: TGCAGTGCTAGGGATAGGGTGTACGAGCAGTACTTC

j_gene: TRBJ2-1
abundance: few
v_gene: TRBV18
d_gene: TRBD2
CDR3aa: CASSPLGGRGDNEQFF
CDR3nt: TGTGCCAGCTCACCACTCGGCGGGAGGGGCGACAATGAGCAGTTCTTC

j_gene: TRBJ1-2
abundance: many
v_gene: TRBV18
d_gene: NA
CDR3aa: CASSPSGRDYGYTF
CDR3nt: TGTGCCAGCTCACCATCCGGCAGGGACTATGGCTACACCTTC

j_gene: TRBJ2-2
abundance: many
v_gene: TRBV10-3
d_gene: TRBD2
CDR3aa: CAISGLAGVGELFF
CDR3nt: TGTGCCATCAGCGGACTAGCGGGGGTCGGGGAGCTGTTTTTT

j_gene: TRBJ2-5
abundance: few
v_gene: TRBV10-3
d_gene: NA
CDR3aa: CAISEQVVRPETQYF
CDR3nt: TGTGCCATCAGTGAGCAGGTGGTACGGCCCGAGACCCAGTACTTC

j_gene: TRBJ2-6
abundance: many
v_gene: TRBV30
d_gene: TRBD1
CDR3aa: CAWSVPGGVGANVLTF
CDR3nt: TGTGCCTGGAGTGTTCCAGGGGGAGTTGGGGCCAACGTCCTGACTTTC

j_gene: TRBJ2-3
abundance: once
v_gene: TRBV10-3
d_gene: NA
CDR3aa: CAISRSRGRTDTQYF
CDR3nt: TGTGCCATCAGTCGATCCCGGGGCCGCACAGATACGCAGTATTTT

j_gene: TRBJ2-5
abundance: many
v_gene: TRBV20-1
d_gene: NA
CDR3aa: CSARSQETQYF
CDR3nt: TGCAGTGCACGGAGCCAAGAGACCCAGTACTTC

j_gene: TRBJ2-3
abundance: many
v_gene: TRBV6-6
d_gene: TRBD2
CDR3aa: CASSYWGGLAGNTDTQYF
CDR3nt: TGTGCCAGCAGTTACTGGGGGGGACTAGCGGGGAACACAGATACGCAGTATTTT

j_gene: TRBJ2-7
abundance: many
v_gene: TRBV10-2
d_gene: NA
CDR3aa: CASQVQGTNYEQYF
CDR3nt: TGCGCCAGCCAGGTGCAGGGGACGAACTACGAGCAGTACTTC

j_gene: TRBJ2-7
abundance: many
v_gene: TRBV7-6
d_gene: NA
CDR3aa: CASSLNGNGEQYF
CDR3nt: TGTGCCAGCAGCTTAAACGGGAACGGCGAGCAGTACTTC

j_gene: TRBJ1-5
abundance: many
v_gene: TRBV20-1
d_gene: TRBD1
CDR3aa: CSALGGPYSNQPQHF
CDR3nt: TGCAGTGCCCTAGGGGGCCCTTATAGCAATCAGCCCCAGCATTTT

j_gene: TRBJ2-2
abundance: many
v_gene: TRBV2
d_gene: TRBD1
CDR3aa: CASSRDRAGTGELFF
CDR3nt: TGTGCCAGCAGTCGGGACAGGGCCGGCACCGGGGAGCTGTTTTTT

j_gene: TRBJ2-3
abundance: many
v_gene: TRBV5-8
d_gene: NA
CDR3aa: CASSDPRVLTDTQYF
CDR3nt: TGTGCCAGCAGCGACCCCCGGGTCCTCACAGATACGCAGTATTTT

j_gene: TRBJ1-6
abundance: many
v_gene: TRBV3-1
d_gene: NA
CDR3aa: CASSLRTYNSPLHF
CDR3nt: TGTGCCAGCAGCCTCCGAACCTATAATTCACCCCTCCACTTT

j_gene: TRBJ2-2
abundance: NA
v_gene: TRBV12-3/TRBV12-4
d_gene: NA
CDR3aa: CASSQGLLEQYFGPGTGELFF
CDR3nt: NA

j_gene: TRBJ2-3
abundance: many
v_gene: TRBV2
d_gene: TRBD2
CDR3aa: CASSLAGTDTQYF
CDR3nt: TGTGCCAGCAGTCTAGCGGGCACAGATACGCAGTATTTT

j_gene: TRBJ2-2
abundance: NA
v_gene: TRBV12-3/TRBV12-4
d_gene: TRBD1
CDR3aa: CASSYGTGTGELFF
CDR3nt: TGTGCCAGCAGTTATGGGACAGGGACCGGGGAGCTGTTTTTT

j_gene: TRBJ2-3
abundance: many
v_gene: TRBV30
d_gene: TRBD2
CDR3aa: CAWRGLAATDTQYF
CDR3nt: TGTGCCTGGAGGGGACTAGCGGCCACAGATACGCAGTATTTT

j_gene: TRBJ1-4
abundance: many
v_gene: TRBV5-6
d_gene: NA
CDR3aa: CASSFLPIQGPTNEKLFF
CDR3nt: TGTGCCAGCAGCTTCCTCCCTATACAGGGACCAACTAATGAAAAACTGTTTTTT

j_gene: TRBJ2-2
abundance: many
v_gene: TRBV9
d_gene: NA
CDR3aa: CASSHPLSGPSPTTGELFF
CDR3nt: TGTGCCAGCAGCCATCCCCTTTCCGGACCTAGTCCGACCACCGGGGAGCTGTTTTTT

j_gene: TRBJ2-2
abundance: NA
v_gene: TRBV18
d_gene: NA
CDR3aa: CASLPSRGVGTGELFF
CDR3nt: TGTGCCAGCTTACCCTCAAGGGGAGTTGGCACCGGGGAGCTGTTTTTT

j_gene: TRBJ2-7
abundance: NA
v_gene: TRBV29-1
d_gene: NA
CDR3aa: CSVKGADGYEQYF
CDR3nt: TGCAGCGTTAAAGGGGCAGACGGGTACGAGCAGTACTTC

j_gene: TRBJ2-5
abundance: many
v_gene: TRBV19
d_gene: NA
CDR3aa: CASRTTGGSGETQYF
CDR3nt: TGTGCCAGTAGGACGACCGGAGGGTCGGGAGAGACCCAGTACTTC

j_gene: TRBJ2-7
abundance: few
v_gene: TRBV24-1
d_gene: NA
CDR3aa: CATSDLGKLSEQYF
CDR3nt: TGTGCCACCAGTGATTTGGGAAAACTATCCGAGCAGTACTTC

j_gene: TRBJ1-2
abundance: many
v_gene: TRBV28
d_gene: NA
CDR3aa: CASSLGTSYMDYGYTF
CDR3nt: TGTGCCAGCAGTTTGGGAACGTCGTATATGGACTATGGCTACACCTTC

j_gene: TRBJ1-4
abundance: many
v_gene: TRBV28
d_gene: NA
CDR3aa: CASSFIGSVQKLFF
CDR3nt: TGTGCCAGCAGTTTCATAGGGTCGGTTCAAAAACTGTTTTTT

j_gene: TRBJ2-1
abundance: many
v_gene: TRBV30
d_gene: TRBD2
CDR3aa: CAWKVLAGGRNEQFF
CDR3nt: TGTGCCTGGAAGGTACTAGCGGGAGGGCGCAATGAGCAGTTCTTC

j_gene: TRBJ2-1
abundance: NA
v_gene: TRBV9
d_gene: TRBD2
CDR3aa: CASSRTSGSIYNEQFF
CDR3nt: TGTGCCAGCAGTCGTACTAGCGGGAGCATCTACAATGAGCAGTTCTTC

j_gene: TRBJ2-1
abundance: NA
v_gene: TRBV9
d_gene: NA
CDR3aa: CASSYRCNEQLF
CDR3nt: TGTGCCAGCAGCTACCGATGCAATGAGCAGCTCTTC

j_gene: TRBJ2-1
abundance: many
v_gene: TRBV9
d_gene: TRBD2
CDR3aa: CASSPRGLANEQFF
CDR3nt: TGTGCCAGCAGCCCTAGAGGACTAGCTAATGAGCAGTTCTTC

j_gene: TRBJ2-5
abundance: many
v_gene: TRBV10-3
d_gene: NA
CDR3aa: CAISLTGETQYF
CDR3nt: TGTGCCATCAGCCTCACAGGGGAGACCCAGTACTTC

j_gene: TRBJ2-7
abundance: many
v_gene: TRBV3-1
d_gene: NA
CDR3aa: CASSQDTIGLTPFLSEQYF
CDR3nt: TGTGCCAGCAGCCAAGACACTATAGGACTAACCCCTTTCCTTTCCGAGCAGTACTTC